This T cell receptor beta chain was observed in a study of blood T cell repertoires in COVID-19. On the study more broadly: The United States, Italy and Spain were the sources of the acute and convalescent COVID-19 samples.

Clones were sequenced by immunoSEQ multiplex PCR, and TCRdb holds only the in-frame ones, with some missing. Among 250,000 to 300,000 clones listed, approximately 86% were seen once. V lost 4 bases and J 0 bases, leaving 9 bases between the germline ends. The CDR3 extends over 13 amino acids. Germline loops: CDR1 SQVTM, CDR2 ANQGSEA. Patients at the Seattle site were enrolled during active infection and followed longitudinally. V usage is TRBV29-1 and J usage is TRBJ1-1; D is ambiguous. The clonotype originates from a woman in her 70s with COVID-19, enrolled during active disease. Sequencing used peripheral blood. CDR3: CSVGGVMNTEAFF. The CDR3, as DNA: TGCAGCGTTGGGGGAGTAATGAACACTGAAGCTTTCTTT.